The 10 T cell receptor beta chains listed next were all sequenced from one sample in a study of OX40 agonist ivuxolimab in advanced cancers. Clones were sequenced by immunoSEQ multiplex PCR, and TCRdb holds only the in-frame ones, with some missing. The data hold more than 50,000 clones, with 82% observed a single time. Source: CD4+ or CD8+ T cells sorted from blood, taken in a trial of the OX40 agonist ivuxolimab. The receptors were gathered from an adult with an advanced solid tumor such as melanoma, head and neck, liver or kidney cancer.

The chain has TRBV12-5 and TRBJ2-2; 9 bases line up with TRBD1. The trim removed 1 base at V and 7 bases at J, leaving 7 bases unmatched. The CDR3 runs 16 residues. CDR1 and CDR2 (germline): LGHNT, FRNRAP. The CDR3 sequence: CASGLDTGGFGGELFF. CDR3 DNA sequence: TGTGCTAGTGGTTTGGATACAGGGGGCTTCGGCGGGGAGCTGTTTTTT.

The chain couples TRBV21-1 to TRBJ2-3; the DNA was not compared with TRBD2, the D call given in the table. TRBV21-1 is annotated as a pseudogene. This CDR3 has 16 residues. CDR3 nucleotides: TGTGCCAGCAGCAAAGAGGAGGTCCTACGCACAGATACGCAGTATTTT. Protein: CASSKEEVLRTDTQYF.

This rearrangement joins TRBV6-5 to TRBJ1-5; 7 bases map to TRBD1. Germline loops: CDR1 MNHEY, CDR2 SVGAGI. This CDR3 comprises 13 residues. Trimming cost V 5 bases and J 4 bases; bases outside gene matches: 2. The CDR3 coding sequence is TGTGCCAGCAGTCCGGACAGGAATCAGCCCCAGCATTTT. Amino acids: CASSPDRNQPQHF.

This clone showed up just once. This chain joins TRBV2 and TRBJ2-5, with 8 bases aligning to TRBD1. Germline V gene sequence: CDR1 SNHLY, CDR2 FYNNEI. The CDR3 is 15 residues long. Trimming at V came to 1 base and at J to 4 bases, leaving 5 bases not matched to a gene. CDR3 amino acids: CASSEEQGAGETQYF. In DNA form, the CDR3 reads TGTGCCAGCAGTGAAGAGCAGGGGGCGGGAGAGACCCAGTACTTC.

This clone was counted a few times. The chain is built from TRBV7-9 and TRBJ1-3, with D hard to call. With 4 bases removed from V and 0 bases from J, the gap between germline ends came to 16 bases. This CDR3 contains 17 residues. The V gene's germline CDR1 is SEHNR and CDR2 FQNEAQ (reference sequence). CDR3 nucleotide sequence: TGTGCCAGCAGCTCACCCATCGACACGAGCTCTGGAAACACCATATATTTT. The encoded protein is CASSSPIDTSSGNTIYF.

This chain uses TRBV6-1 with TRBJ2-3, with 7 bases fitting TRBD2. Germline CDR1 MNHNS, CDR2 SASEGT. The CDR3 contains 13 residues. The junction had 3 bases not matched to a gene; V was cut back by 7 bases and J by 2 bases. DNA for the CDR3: TGTGCCAGCACTAGCGGAAACACAGATACGCAGTATTTT. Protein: CASTSGNTDTQYF.

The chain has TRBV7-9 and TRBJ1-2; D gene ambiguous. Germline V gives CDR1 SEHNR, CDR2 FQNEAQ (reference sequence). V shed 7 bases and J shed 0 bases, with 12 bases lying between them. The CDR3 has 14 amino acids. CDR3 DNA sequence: TGTGCCAGCACCAGGACGTCTCCTAACTATGGCTACACCTTC. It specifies CASTRTSPNYGYTF.

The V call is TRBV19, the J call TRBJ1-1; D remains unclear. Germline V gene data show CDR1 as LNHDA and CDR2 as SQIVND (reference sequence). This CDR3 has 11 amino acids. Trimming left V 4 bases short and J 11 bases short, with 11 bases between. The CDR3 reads CASSNLKWAFF. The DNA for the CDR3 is TGTGCCAGTAGTAATTTGAAGTGGGCTTTCTTT.

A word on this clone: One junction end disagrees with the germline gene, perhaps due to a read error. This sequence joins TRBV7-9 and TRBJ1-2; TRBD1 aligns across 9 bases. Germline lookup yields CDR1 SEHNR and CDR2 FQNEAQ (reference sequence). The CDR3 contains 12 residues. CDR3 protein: CASSSDRGINAF. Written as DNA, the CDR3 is TGTGCCAGCAGCTCCGACAGGGGGATCAATGCCTTC.

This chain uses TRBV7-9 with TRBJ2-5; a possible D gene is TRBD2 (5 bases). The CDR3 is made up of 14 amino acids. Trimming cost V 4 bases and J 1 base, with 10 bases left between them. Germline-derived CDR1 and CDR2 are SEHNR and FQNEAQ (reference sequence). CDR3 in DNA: TGTGCCAGCAGCTCGTGGACTTCCCAAGAGACCCAGTACTTC. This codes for CASSSWTSQETQYF.